The 30 T cell receptor beta chains below come from one sample, sequenced in a study of T and B cells in COVID-19 patients. TRB was amplified from about 240-490 ng of blood genomic DNA. BIOMED2 TRB-A/B primer pools were used in multiplex TRB PCR. TCRdb processed the multiplex PCR reads anew with MiXCR; each CDR3 protein has one entry. The sample carries some 3,300 distinct CDR3 sequences, over 20% recorded once. The material sequenced was blood. The receptors shown here come from a human donor with active COVID-19.

This chain links TRBV24-1 with TRBJ1-1, with 9 bases identical to TRBD1. This CDR3 is built from 14 residues. The germline gives CDR1 KGHDR, CDR2 SFDVKD. V lost 10 bases to trimming and J lost 2 bases; unmatched junction nucleotides: 7. The CDR3 bases are TGTGCCACGCAGCCGGGACAGGGTAACACTGAAGCTTTCTTT. Translation gives CATQPGQGNTEAFF.

Judged by abundance, this clonotype is medium-sized. The chain uses TRBV13 and TRBJ1-1; no clear D gene. This CDR3 spans 14 amino acids. V lost 0 bases and J lost 0, with 5 bases in between. The germline CDR1 and CDR2 sequences are PRHDT and FYEKMQ (reference sequence). The CDR3 sequence: CASSLGGLNTEAFF. In nucleotides, the CDR3 is TGTGCCAGCAGCTTAGGTGGGTTGAACACTGAAGCTTTCTTT.

In its sample, this clonotype is medium-sized (0.01 to 0.1%). The V gene is TRBV18, the J gene TRBJ2-3; the D gene is possibly TRBD2 (6 bases). Per the germline V gene, CDR1 is KGHSH and CDR2 is LQKENI. The V and J ends lost 6 bases and 7 bases respectively, with 20 bases between them. The CDR3 totals 15 residues. The CDR3 loop is CASSFGGQGSNTQYF. Here the CDR3 DNA reads TGTGCCAGCTCTTTCGGAGGGCAAGGGTCAAATACGCAGTATTTT.

By frequency in the sample, this clonotype is medium-sized. This rearrangement joins TRBV6-5 to TRBJ2-2, with D possibly matching TRBD2 (6 bases). This CDR3 is built from 15 residues. V lost 6 bases and J lost 3, with 14 bases in between. Germline V gene data show CDR1 as MNHEY and CDR2 as SVGAGI. The CDR3 region is CASRNSGIHTGELFF. CDR3 in DNA: TGTGCCAGCAGAAATAGCGGAATACACACCGGGGAGCTGTTTTTT.

This clonotype is judged medium-sized. The rearrangement links TRBV19 to TRBJ2-3; 9 nucleotides align to TRBD2. This CDR3 has 21 residues. V shed 3 bases and J 2 bases; nucleotides not matched to a gene: 21. Germline V gene lookup returns CDR1 LNHDA and CDR2 SQIVND (reference sequence). DNA for the CDR3: TGTGCCAGTAGTATTCCCGCGCGGGGTTCTGGCGGGGGGGCCTACACAGATACGCAGTATTTT. This codes for CASSIPARGSGGGAYTDTQYF.

This clonotype rates as medium-sized. This chain links TRBV6-5 with TRBJ2-7, with 10 bases matching TRBD2. Trimming cost V 6 bases and J 13 bases; bases outside gene matches: 12. Germline V gene data show CDR1 as MNHEY and CDR2 as SVGAGI. The CDR3 covers 13 residues. CDR3 in amino acids: CASRDPAGGPIYF. The CDR3 coding sequence is TGTGCCAGCAGAGACCCAGCGGGAGGGCCAATATACTTC.

V and J are TRBV10-1 and TRBJ2-2, with 9 bases aligning to TRBD1. Unmatched junction bases numbered 5, after V lost 4 bases and J lost 5 bases. Germline loops: CDR1 WNHNN, CDR2 SYGVQD (reference sequence). The CDR3 is 15 amino acids. DNA for the CDR3: TGCGCCAGCAGTGCGGGGACAGGGCAAACCGGGGAGCTGTTTTTT. Protein: CASSAGTGQTGELFF.

This clonotype is medium-sized within its sample. The chain is built from TRBV19 and TRBJ1-4; a possible D gene is TRBD1 (5 bases). This CDR3 has 15 residues. Germline CDR1 is LNHDA and CDR2 is SQIVND (reference sequence). The V end was cut by 2 bases, the J end by 6 bases, with 13 bases between. CDR3 sequence (DNA): TGTGCCAGTAGTATAAGGTGGGGCCTCGATGAAAAACTGTTTTTT. Its protein is CASSIRWGLDEKLFF. The variable domain in full, with the rest retrieved from reference TRBV19 and TRBJ1-4, is DGGITQSPKYLFRKEGQNVTLSCEQNLNHDAMYWYRQDPGQGLRLIYYSQIVNDFQKGDIAEGYSVSREKKESFPLTVTSAQKNPTAFYLCASSIRWGLDEKLFFGSGTQLSVL.

CDR3 in amino acids: CASSLVGLAGDEQYF. CDR3 nucleotides: TGCGCCAGCAGCTTGGTCGGACTAGCGGGTGACGAGCAGTACTTC. The chain combines TRBV5-1 with TRBJ2-7; 11 bases are shared with TRBD2. The V and J ends lost 0 bases and 5 bases, in that order; junction bases with no gene match: 4. Germline V gene sequence: CDR1 SGHRS, CDR2 YFSETQ. This CDR3 has 15 amino acids.

Judged by abundance, this clonotype is medium-sized. This chain uses TRBV6-2 or TRBV6-3 with TRBJ2-7; D unclear. The germline V gene encodes CDR1 MNHEY and CDR2 SVGEGT. This CDR3 is 13 amino acids long. V shed 8 bases and J shed 3 bases, with 14 bases lying between them. The CDR3 loop is CASSNGPNYEQYF. In nucleotides, the CDR3 is TGTGCCAGCTCAAACGGGCCTAACTACGAGCAGTACTTC.

This clonotype is labeled medium-sized. The rearrangement joins TRBV6-5 to TRBJ2-5; TRBD2 matches at 12 bases. The germline V gene encodes CDR1 MNHEY and CDR2 SVGAGI. The CDR3 is made up of 17 amino acids. V gave up 2 bases and J gave up 5 bases; unmatched junction bases: 9. In DNA, the CDR3 is TGTGCCAGCAGTTACGCCCTAGCGGGGGGGCCGGAGGAGACCCAGTACTTC. Protein product: CASSYALAGGPEETQYF.

In nucleotides, the CDR3 is TGCAGTGCTTGGACAGAAGAAAGCTCTGGGGCCAACGTCCTGACTTTC. Its translation: CSAWTEESSGANVLTF. This sequence joins TRBV20-1 and TRBJ2-6, with a possible D match to TRBD1 (6 bases). Germline CDR1 is DFQATT and CDR2 is SNEGSKA (reference sequence). V was pared by 5 bases and J by 0 bases, with 14 bases between. The CDR3 contains 16 residues.

By its share, this clonotype is medium-sized. The V gene is TRBV27, the J gene TRBJ2-7, with 10 bases that match TRBD1. CDR1 MNHEY and CDR2 SMNVEV come from the germline V gene (reference sequence). The J segment lost 4 bases and the V segment lost 6 bases, leaving 6 bases of the junction unmatched. The CDR3 runs 14 residues. The CDR3 is CASSLTGGWYEQYF. Written as DNA, the CDR3 is TGTGCCAGCAGCTTGACAGGGGGCTGGTACGAGCAGTACTTC.

The chain employs TRBV5-4 and TRBJ2-7; D is perhaps TRBD1 or TRBD2 (5 bases each). V gave up 5 bases and J gave up 0 bases, with 15 bases separating them. Germline-derived CDR1 and CDR2 are SGHNT and YYREEE (reference sequence). CDR3 length equals 15 residues. The CDR3 nucleotides read TGTGCCAGCAGACGGGACCTTCCAAGCTCCTACGAGCAGTACTTC. It translates to CASRRDLPSSYEQYF.

This clonotype was counted between two and nine times. The chain links TRBV20-1 to TRBJ1-5; perhaps TRBD1 as D (5 bases). Germline V gene lookup returns CDR1 DFQATT and CDR2 SNEGSKA (reference sequence). V lost 0 bases, J lost 5 bases, and 14 bases lay in between. The CDR3 length is 15 residues. For the CDR3, the DNA is TGCAGTGCTAGAGATCTGGGAGGGACCTATCAGCCCCAGCATTTT. Its translation is CSARDLGGTYQPQHF.

The chain has TRBV6-1 and TRBJ2-3; D is undetermined. CDR1 and CDR2 from the germline V gene are MNHNS and SASEGT. Between the trimmed V and J ends, which lost 8 bases and 2 bases, there was a span of 14 bases. The CDR3 is made up of 14 amino acids. The DNA of the CDR3 is TGTGCCAGCGTCCCGCGCGGCCTCACAGATACGCAGTATTTT. Translation: CASVPRGLTDTQYF.

This clonotype was observed once. The chain recombines TRBV10-3 with TRBJ1-4, with D possibly matching TRBD1 (5 bases). This CDR3 has 14 amino acids. Between the trimmed V and J ends, which lost 7 bases and 8 bases, there was a span of 17 bases. Germline CDR1 and CDR2: ENHRY and SYGVKD. Here the CDR3 DNA reads TGTGCCATCACTATCCCCGGGGGGGGGGAAAAACTGTTTTTT. It yields the protein CAITIPGGGEKLFF.

By share, this clonotype counts as medium-sized. The J gene is TRBJ2-1, the V gene TRBV6-4; 11 nucleotides align to TRBD2. Losses at the gene ends were 1 base for V and 7 bases for J; bases not matched to a gene: 15. The germline V gene encodes CDR1 MRHNA and CDR2 SNTAGT. CDR3 length: 19 residues. CDR3 sequence (DNA): TGTGCCAGCAGTGACTTGGGGGTAGCGGGAGGGCCCGGCGGAAATGAGCAGTTCTTC. Its protein product is CASSDLGVAGGPGGNEQFF.

This chain uses TRBV7-2 with TRBJ2-3; possibly TRBD2 for D (6 bases). From germline, CDR1 is SGHTA and CDR2 FQGNSA. This CDR3 contains 17 residues. Trimming removed 0 bases at V and 3 bases at J, with 16 bases between. The DNA of the CDR3 is TGTGCCAGCAGCTTAGCTGGTGGGGTTGGGGGGACAGATACGCAGTATTTT. Its protein product is CASSLAGGVGGTDTQYF.

By sample fraction, this clonotype is medium-sized. V gene TRBV5-5 combines with J gene TRBJ2-2; no reliable D call. This CDR3 has 14 residues. Trimming removed 0 bases from V and 4 bases from J, with 7 bases in between. Looked up from germline, CDR1 is SGHKS and CDR2 is YYEKEE (reference sequence). The CDR3 loop reads CASSLGLPTGELFF. In nucleotides, the CDR3 is TGTGCCAGCAGCTTGGGTCTACCCACCGGGGAGCTGTTTTTT. The entire variable domain, with the rest obtained from reference TRBV5-5 and TRBJ2-2, is as follows: DAGVTQSPTHLIKTRGQQVTLRCSPISGHKSVSWYQQVLGQGPQFIFQYYEKEERGRGNFPDRFSARQFPNYSSELNVNALLLGDSALYLCASSLGLPTGELFFGEGSRLTVL.

Judged by abundance, this clonotype is medium-sized. This chain joins TRBV6-2 or TRBV6-3 and TRBJ2-7; 7 bases match TRBD1. The germline V gene encodes CDR1 MNHEY and CDR2 SVGEGT. This CDR3 is 16 amino acids long. V was clipped by 5 bases and J by 0 bases; unmatched bases: 10. Here the CDR3 DNA reads TGTGCCAGCAGTGCCGACAGGGCAGGACCCTCCTACGAGCAGTACTTC. Translating it yields CASSADRAGPSYEQYF.

By sample fraction, this clonotype is medium-sized. V gene TRBV6-1 combines with J gene TRBJ2-7, with unresolved D. With 5 bases removed from V and 1 base from J, the gap between germline ends came to 9 bases. The CDR3 runs 13 residues. Germline CDR1 reads MNHNS; CDR2 reads SASEGT. The CDR3 region has the DNA TGTGCCAGCAGTCCGGAGCCATCCTACGAGCAGTACTTC. Translation gives CASSPEPSYEQYF.

This sequence joins TRBV7-3 and TRBJ2-3; 9 bases match TRBD1. V lost 3 bases and J lost 6; bases outside the gene matches: 4. The CDR3 consists of 14 residues. The V gene's germline CDR1 is SGHTA and CDR2 FQGTGA. The CDR3 DNA follows: TGTGCCAGCAGCTTTACAGGGGGCGATGATACGCAGTATTTT. This encodes CASSFTGGDDTQYF.

Relative to its sample, this clonotype is medium-sized. The chain employs TRBV12-3 or TRBV12-4 and TRBJ1-5; D remains ambiguous. Trimming removed 6 bases at V and 7 bases at J, with 10 bases between. CDR3 length equals 12 residues. CDR3 DNA sequence: TGTGCCAGCAGCCGCCGGGGACAGCCCCAGCATTTT. Residues: CASSRRGQPQHF.

This clonotype was detected only a few times. This chain joins TRBV5-1 and TRBJ2-7, with 10 positions matching TRBD1. This CDR3 is built from 14 residues. V was clipped by 4 bases and J by 3 bases; unmatched bases: 4. Germline CDR1 and CDR2: SGHRS and YFSETQ. The CDR3 coding sequence is TGCGCCAGCAGCCTGACAGGGGGCGTCTACGAGCAGTACTTC. As protein: CASSLTGGVYEQYF.

Sample share makes this clonotype medium-sized. The chain combines TRBV30 with TRBJ2-5; 8 bases line up with TRBD2. The CDR3 is 15 amino acids. Trimming took 0 bases from V and 2 from J; bases not matched to a gene: 5. Per the germline V gene, CDR1 is GTSNPN and CDR2 is SVGIG (reference sequence). This CDR3 reads CAWSVREGQQETQYF. The DNA for the CDR3 is TGTGCCTGGAGTGTACGGGAGGGCCAACAAGAGACCCAGTACTTC.

Sample share makes this clonotype medium-sized. The rearrangement joins TRBV30 to TRBJ2-5; TRBD2 matches at 8 bases. Losses at the gene ends were 3 bases for V and 0 bases for J; bases not matched to a gene: 3. CDR1 GTSNPN and CDR2 SVGIG come from the germline V gene (reference sequence). The length of the CDR3 is 14 residues. CDR3 in amino acids: CAWRASGYQETQYF. The CDR3 nucleotides read TGTGCCTGGAGGGCTAGCGGGTACCAAGAGACCCAGTACTTC.

This clonotype is judged medium-sized. The chain recombines TRBV27 with TRBJ2-3; D is undetermined. V was clipped by 3 bases and J by 6 bases, with 10 bases between them. Germline lookup yields CDR1 MNHEY and CDR2 SMNVEV (reference sequence). This CDR3 contains 13 residues. CDR3 nucleotides: TGTGCCAGCAGTTTTCTTCCTCAGGATACGCAGTATTTT. Its protein product is CASSFLPQDTQYF.

This clonotype is labeled as medium-sized. V usage is TRBV30 and J usage is TRBJ1-5; D call uncertain. Trimming took off 4 bases at V and 1 base at J, with 8 bases between the two ends. CDR3 size: 13 residues. The germline V gene has CDR1 GTSNPN and CDR2 SVGIG (reference sequence). The CDR3 region has the DNA TGTGCCTGGAATACCGACAGCAATCAGCCCCAGCATTTT. Residues: CAWNTDSNQPQHF.

This clonotype ranks as medium-sized. The chain joins TRBV27 to TRBJ1-2; D is perhaps TRBD1 (5 bases). The V and J ends lost 6 bases and 4 bases respectively, with 15 bases between them. Germline V gene data show CDR1 as MNHEY and CDR2 as SMNVEV (reference sequence). CDR3 size: 14 residues. As DNA, the CDR3 is TGTGCCAGCAGATCAATTAACGGGGCCTATGGCTACACCTTC. This codes for CASRSINGAYGYTF.